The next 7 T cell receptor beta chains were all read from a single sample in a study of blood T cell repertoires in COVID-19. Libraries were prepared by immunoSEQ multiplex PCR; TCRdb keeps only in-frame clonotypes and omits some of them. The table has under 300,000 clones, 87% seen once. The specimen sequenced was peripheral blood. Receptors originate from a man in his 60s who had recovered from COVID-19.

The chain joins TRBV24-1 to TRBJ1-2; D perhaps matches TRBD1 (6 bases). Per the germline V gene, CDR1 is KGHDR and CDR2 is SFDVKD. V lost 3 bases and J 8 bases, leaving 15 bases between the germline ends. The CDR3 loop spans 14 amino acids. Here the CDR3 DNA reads TGTGCCACCAGTGATCTATGGACAGCGGGAGGCTACACCTTC. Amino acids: CATSDLWTAGGYTF.

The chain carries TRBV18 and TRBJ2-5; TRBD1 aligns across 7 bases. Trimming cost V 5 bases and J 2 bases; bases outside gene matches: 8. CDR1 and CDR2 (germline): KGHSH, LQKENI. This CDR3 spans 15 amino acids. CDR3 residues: CASSARTGGQETQYF. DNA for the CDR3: TGTGCCAGCTCAGCGCGGACAGGAGGACAAGAGACCCAGTACTTC. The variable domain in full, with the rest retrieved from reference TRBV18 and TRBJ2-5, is NAGVMQNPRHLVRRRGQEARLRCSPMKGHSHVYWYRQLPEEGLKFMVYLQKENIIDESGMPKERFSAEFPKEGPSILRIQQVVRGDSAAYFCASSARTGGQETQYFGPGTRLLVL.

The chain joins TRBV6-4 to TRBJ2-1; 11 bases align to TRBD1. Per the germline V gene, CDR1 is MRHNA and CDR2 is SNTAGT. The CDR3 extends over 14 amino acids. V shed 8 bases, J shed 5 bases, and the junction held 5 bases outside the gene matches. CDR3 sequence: CASGTGGVHNEQFF. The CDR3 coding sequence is TGTGCCAGCGGGACAGGGGGGGTTCACAATGAGCAGTTCTTC.

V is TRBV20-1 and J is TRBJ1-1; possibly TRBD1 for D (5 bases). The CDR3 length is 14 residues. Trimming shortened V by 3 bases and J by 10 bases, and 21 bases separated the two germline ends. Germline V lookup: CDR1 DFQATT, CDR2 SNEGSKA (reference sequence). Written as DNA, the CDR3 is TGCAGTGCTAGTTCCTCTGCGGGACCTGGAGGAGCTTTCTTT. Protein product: CSASSSAGPGGAFF.

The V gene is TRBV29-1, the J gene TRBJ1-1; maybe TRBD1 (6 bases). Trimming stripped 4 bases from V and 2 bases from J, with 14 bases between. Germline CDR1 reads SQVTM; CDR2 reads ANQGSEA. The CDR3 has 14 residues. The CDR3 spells CSVASGAFNTEAFF. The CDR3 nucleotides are TGCAGCGTTGCGTCAGGGGCTTTCAACACTGAAGCTTTCTTT.

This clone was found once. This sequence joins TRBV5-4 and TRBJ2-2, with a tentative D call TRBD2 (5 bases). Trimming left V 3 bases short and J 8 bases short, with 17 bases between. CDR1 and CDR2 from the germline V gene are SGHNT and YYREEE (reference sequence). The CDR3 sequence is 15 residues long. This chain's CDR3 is CASSWFTSPTGELFF. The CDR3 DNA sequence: TGTGCCAGCAGCTGGTTTACTAGTCCAACGGGGGAGCTGTTTTTT.

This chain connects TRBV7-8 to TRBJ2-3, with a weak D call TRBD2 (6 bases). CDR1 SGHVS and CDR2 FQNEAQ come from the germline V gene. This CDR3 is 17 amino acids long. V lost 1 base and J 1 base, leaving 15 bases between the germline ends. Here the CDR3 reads CASSLVEEGLGTDTQYF. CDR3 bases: TGTGCCAGCAGCTTAGTGGAGGAGGGATTGGGCACAGATACGCAGTATTTT. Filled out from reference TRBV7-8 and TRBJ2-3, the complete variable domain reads GAGVSQSPRYKVAKRGQDVALRCDPISGHVSLFWYQQALGQGPEFLTYFQNEAQLDKSGLPSDRFFAERPEGSVSTLKIQRTQQEDSAVYLCASSLVEEGLGTDTQYFGPGTRLTVL.